A selection of T cell receptor beta chains follows, all from one sample in a study of monozygotic twins with inflammatory bowel disease. TCRdb reprocessed the 5' RACE reads, keeping one entry per CDR3 protein, no DNA. This sample's table reports approximately 400,000 distinct CDR3 sequences. The material sequenced was blood. Receptor source: a human donor with ulcerative colitis or Crohn's disease, or a healthy co-twin of an affected twin (not recorded which). Each CDR3 is given with its conserved first and last residue.

>TRBJ2-1|TRBV7-9
CASSSQREKDNNEQFF
>TRBJ1-1|TRBV18
CASSPRASTEAFF
>TRBJ1-4|TRBV5-5
CASSSGTVEKLFF
>TRBJ2-7|TRBV4-1
CASSQGLAGAYEQYF
>TRBJ2-7|TRBV10-3
CATSVTYEQYF
>TRBJ2-7|TRBV20-1
CSAPLAGGMEQYF
>TRBJ2-7|TRBV20-1
CSARDIEGQSYEQYF
>TRBJ1-6|TRBV13
CASSPPREDSPLHF
>TRBJ1-3|TRBV7-2
CASSPRTGSGNTIYF
>TRBJ1-6|TRBV12-3/TRBV12-4
CASSLITGNSPLHF
>TRBJ1-2|TRBV20-1
CSARRQGTGGNYGYTF
>TRBJ1-1|TRBV24-1
CATSGRWSGWGNTEAFF
>TRBJ2-3|TRBV27
CASSLQSTRSGMTDTQYF
>TRBJ2-5|TRBV7-8
CASSLPPAAYQETQYF
>TRBJ2-7|TRBV6-6
CASSLGGLRYEQYF
>TRBJ2-1|TRBV5-1
CASSLDGLASDEQFF
>TRBJ2-4|TRBV12-3/TRBV12-4
CASSLAKNIQYF
>TRBJ2-7|TRBV5-1
CASSLADPGGYEQYF
>TRBJ1-1|TRBV7-3
CASSRRDSNTEAFF
>TRBJ2-4|TRBV9
CASSAPAGKNIQYF
>TRBJ2-2|TRBV7-9
CASSLDLAGANTGELFF
>TRBJ2-3|TRBV7-2
CASSSPFYGDTQYF
>TRBJ1-4|TRBV19
CASSPNREKLFF
>TRBJ2-1|TRBV7-9
CASSPSNTNEQFF
>TRBJ2-7|TRBV9
CASSGGVTGDYEQYF
>TRBJ1-1|TRBV7-9
CASSLGGTGPRAFF
>TRBJ2-7|TRBV20-1
CSARLGSGGRISEQYF
>TRBJ2-1|TRBV5-1
CASSLKGRDLSYNEQFF
>TRBJ2-7|TRBV7-2
CASSLEASGSIAYEQYF
>TRBJ1-1|TRBV5-1
CASSSNTGGTEAFF
>TRBJ2-6|TRBV25-1
CASSPRQGSHSGANVLTF
>TRBJ1-2|TRBV7-8
CASSLSGLWESSHF
>TRBJ1-2|TRBV20-1
CSARDLGLYGYTF
>TRBJ2-7|TRBV14
CASSLGGTGGFYEQYF
>TRBJ2-7|TRBV7-6
CASSLVSSGGAVPYEQYF
>TRBJ2-1|TRBV29-1
CSVGVGLAGGSNEQFF
>TRBJ1-2|TRBV5-6
CASRSDPHYGYTF
>TRBJ2-1|TRBV24-1
CATSGQGANNEQFF
>TRBJ2-2|TRBV10-3
CASGHVTADTGELFF
>TRBJ1-5|TRBV19
CASSIVSGAGNQPQHF